The rows below give T cell receptor beta chains drawn from one sample of a study of control samples from healthy donors and cancer patients. This table comes from immunoSEQ multiplex PCR, and its TCRdb copy is limited to in-frame clones, with some not included. The sample lists approximately 90,000 clones, roughly nine tenths occurring once. Sequenced sample: blood. All receptors derive from a woman aged 70-85 years in good health. Each CDR3 is given with its conserved first and last residue. A D gene is named only where the DNA matches it firmly. Size tells how often a clone was seen (once, few, many) or the class of an expanded clone, and some rows leave it out.

d_call j_call clone_size v_call cdr3_aa cdr3_nt
- TRBJ1-3 - TRBV5-1 CASSLGGVPSSGNTIYF TGCGCCAGCAGCTTGGGAGGGGTGCCTAGCTCTGGAAACACCATATATTTT
- TRBJ2-2 - TRBV6-5 CASSYHKERTGELFF TGTGCCAGCAGTTACCACAAGGAAAGGACCGGGGAGCTGTTTTTT
- TRBJ1-6 - TRBV25-1 CASSEAANSPLHF TGTGCCAGCAGTGAGGCGGCCAATTCACCCCTCCACTTT
- TRBJ1-1 - TRBV21-1 CASSGLLRMNTEAFF TGTGCCAGCAGCGGCCTGTTACGGATGAACACTGAAGCTTTCTTT
- TRBJ1-1 - TRBV9 CASSVDLRGSEAFF TGTGCCAGCAGCGTAGATTTACGGGGCAGTGAAGCTTTCTTT
TRBD2 TRBJ2-3 - TRBV9 CASSVGASGGADTQYF TGTGCCAGCAGCGTAGGGGCTAGCGGGGGGGCGGATACGCAGTATTTT
- TRBJ1-4 - TRBV18 CASSRDGQRLTEKLFF TGTGCCAGCTCACGTGACGGGCAACGGCTCACTGAAAAACTGTTTTTT
- TRBJ2-3 - TRBV29-1 CSVGYTDTQYF TGCAGCGTGGGGTACACAGATACGCAGTATTTT
- TRBJ2-7 - TRBV29-1 CSVGIQLTNYEQYF TGCAGCGTTGGGATACAGCTCACAAACTACGAGCAGTACTTC
TRBD2 TRBJ2-1 - TRBV3-1/TRBV3-2 CASSLLAGGYNEQFF TGTGCCAGCAGCCTTTTAGCGGGAGGGTACAATGAGCAGTTCTTC
- TRBJ1-2 - TRBV19 CASSSRSQVADYGYTF TGTGCCAGTAGTAGTCGCAGTCAGGTCGCGGACTATGGCTACACCTTC
TRBD2 TRBJ2-7 once TRBV6-5 CASMLAGYSYEQYF TGTGCCAGCATGCTAGCGGGGTACTCCTACGAGCAGTACTTC
- TRBJ2-1 - TRBV19 CASSIGYPYNEQFF TGTGCCAGTAGTATAGGCTACCCCTACAATGAGCAGTTCTTC
- TRBJ1-6 few TRBV27 CARTPSRTAANSPLHF TGTGCCAGAACACCCTCTAGGACGGCCGCAAATTCACCCCTCCACTTT
TRBD1 TRBJ1-2 - TRBV5-1 CASSSRQGTNYGYTF TGCGCCAGCAGCTCCCGACAGGGAACTAACTATGGCTACACCTTC
- TRBJ1-1 once TRBV2 CASSEVRGNTEAFF TGTGCCAGCAGTGAAGTCAGGGGGAACACTGAAGCTTTCTTT
- TRBJ2-7 - TRBV10-3 CAISEIAGSYEQYF TGTGCCATCAGTGAGATCGCGGGCTCCTACGAGCAGTACTTC
- TRBJ1-1 - TRBV9 CASSEGRVAEAFF TGTGCCAGCAGCGAAGGCAGGGTGGCTGAAGCTTTCTTT
- TRBJ1-1 - TRBV2 CASSTAGKATEAFF TGTGCCAGCAGCACGGCAGGGAAGGCGACTGAAGCTTTCTTT
- TRBJ1-1 - TRBV5-5 CASRSEPGINAEAFF TGTGCCAGCAGATCTGAGCCAGGGATAAACGCTGAAGCTTTCTTT
- TRBJ2-3 - TRBV30 CAWSVFGGIEDTQYF TGTGCCTGGAGTGTTTTCGGGGGCATTGAAGATACGCAGTATTTT
- TRBJ2-7 - TRBV28 CASSLSEPWQQYF TGTGCCAGCAGTTTATCCGAACCTTGGCAGCAGTACTTC
- TRBJ1-3 - TRBV30 CAWSRGLGGNTIYF TGTGCCTGGAGTCGGGGTTTAGGTGGAAACACCATATATTTT
TRBD1 TRBJ1-5 - TRBV2 CASSLGQSNQPQHF TGTGCCAGCAGTTTGGGACAGTCCAATCAGCCCCAGCATTTT
- TRBJ1-1 once TRBV30 CAWSLLGWGRDTEAFF TGTGCCTGGAGTCTCCTGGGATGGGGGCGCGACACTGAAGCTTTCTTT
- TRBJ1-2 - TRBV30 CACTDPGSYGYTF TGTGCCTGTACGGACCCAGGGAGCTATGGCTACACCTTC
- TRBJ1-4 - TRBV9 CASSVGTDEKLFF TGTGCCAGCAGCGTTGGGACCGATGAAAAACTGTTTTTT
TRBD2 TRBJ2-1 - TRBV7-9 CASRPGLAGGSSYNEQFF TGTGCCAGCAGACCCGGACTAGCGGGGGGCAGCTCCTACAATGAGCAGTTCTTC
- TRBJ1-4 - TRBV15 CATRQGATNEKLFF TGTGCCACCAGACAGGGTGCAACTAATGAAAAACTGTTTTTT
- TRBJ1-4 - TRBV28 CASSLPTFATNEKLFF TGTGCCAGCAGTTTACCAACCTTCGCAACTAATGAAAAACTGTTTTTT
TRBD1 TRBJ1-6 - TRBV5-1 CASSLDTTGVSPLHF TGCGCCAGCAGCTTGGATACGACAGGGGTCTCACCCCTCCACTTT
TRBD1 TRBJ2-7 - TRBV12-3/TRBV12-4 CASSSGTGREQYF TGTGCCAGCAGTTCCGGGACAGGGCGCGAGCAGTACTTC
TRBD1 TRBJ2-7 - TRBV20-1 CSASKVQGHEQYF TGCAGTGCTAGTAAGGTACAGGGGCACGAGCAGTACTTC
TRBD1 TRBJ1-2 few TRBV5-4 CASSSQGDRGREGYTF TGTGCCAGCAGTTCTCAAGGGGACAGGGGGCGCGAGGGCTACACCTTC
TRBD2 TRBJ2-7 - TRBV29-1 CSVSSGPYEQYF TGCAGCGTATCTAGCGGCCCCTACGAGCAGTACTTC
- TRBJ1-5 - TRBV6-2/TRBV6-3 CASSRYREGLGNQPQHF TGTGCCAGCAGTAGATACAGGGAAGGTCTGGGCAATCAGCCCCAGCATTTT
TRBD1 TRBJ1-2 - TRBV18 CASSPQGALDYGYTF TGTGCCAGCTCACCACAGGGGGCACTGGACTATGGCTACACCTTC
- TRBJ2-2 - TRBV3-1/TRBV3-2 CASSPMTGELFF TGTGCCAGCAGTCCCATGACCGGGGAGCTGTTTTTT
- TRBJ2-1 - TRBV14 CASSRQAGSYNEQFF TGTGCCAGCAGCAGACAGGCAGGTTCCTACAATGAGCAGTTCTTC
TRBD1 TRBJ1-2 - TRBV30 CAWTDYRDSKRGYTF TGTGCCTGGACTGATTACCGGGACAGCAAAAGGGGCTACACCTTC
- TRBJ1-3 - TRBV2 CASRADSSGNTIYF TGTGCCAGCAGGGCCGACAGCTCTGGAAACACCATATATTTT
- TRBJ1-4 - TRBV5-1 CASSGGRGLDEKLFF TGCGCCAGCAGCGGGGGCAGGGGTCTCGATGAAAAACTGTTTTTT
TRBD2 TRBJ2-7 - TRBV9 CASSVDLAGEQYF TGTGCCAGCAGCGTAGATCTAGCGGGGGAGCAGTACTTC
- TRBJ1-4 - TRBV7-9 CASSVQDATNEKLFF TGTGCCAGCAGCGTACAGGACGCAACTAATGAAAAACTGTTTTTT
- TRBJ2-2 - TRBV11-3 CASSPGSAGELFF TGTGCCAGCAGCCCAGGTTCGGCCGGGGAGCTGTTTTTT
- TRBJ2-5 - TRBV11-2 CASSALRETQYF TGTGCCAGCAGCGCCCTCCGGGAGACCCAGTACTTC
- TRBJ1-2 - TRBV5-1 CASSLGDSQVYYGYTF TGCGCCAGCAGTCTGGGGGACTCCCAGGTCTACTATGGCTACACCTTC
- TRBJ1-1 - TRBV11-1 CASSSGTADTEAFF TGTGCCAGCAGCTCGGGGACGGCCGACACTGAAGCTTTCTTT
- TRBJ1-2 - TRBV27 CASSSTRNHGYTF TGTGCCAGCAGTTCGACACGGAACCATGGCTACACCTTC
TRBD2 TRBJ2-1 once TRBV27 CASSKVAGGGYNEQFF TGTGCCAGCAGTAAGGTAGCGGGAGGGGGGTACAATGAGCAGTTCTTC
TRBD1 TRBJ1-4 - TRBV24-1 CATSDSGQGNEKLFF TGTGCCACCAGTGACTCCGGACAGGGCAATGAAAAACTGTTTTTT
- TRBJ2-7 - TRBV19 CANRSVIVVYEQYF TGTGCCAATAGATCGGTCATTGTGGTCTACGAGCAGTACTTC
- TRBJ1-2 - TRBV9 CASSVGNQGAYGYTF TGTGCCAGCAGCGTCGGTAACCAGGGCGCCTATGGCTACACCTTC
- TRBJ1-3 - TRBV2 CASISSGNTIYF TGTGCCAGCATAAGCTCTGGAAACACCATATATTTT
TRBD2 TRBJ2-1 once TRBV5-1 CASSLGGGLYNEQFF TGCGCCAGCAGCTTGGGCGGGGGGCTCTACAATGAGCAGTTCTTC
TRBD1 TRBJ1-5 - TRBV11-2 CASSSGTGFGQPQHF TGTGCCAGCAGCTCCGGGACAGGGTTTGGACAGCCCCAGCATTTT